This T cell receptor (beta chain) was captured in a study of CD8+ T cells in alopecia areata. The CDR3 spans 12 residues. The germline gives CDR1 SEHNR, CDR2 FQNEAQ (reference sequence). V lost 5 bases, J lost 6 bases, and 10 bases lay in between. Study-level points and caveats: Scalp sequencing captures resident alphabeta T cells of normal skin too.

About this clone: As yet, its antigen is unknown.

Sequencing used cDNA as its template, made by extracting RNA and reverse transcribing it. Assay: immunoSEQ multiplex PCR; the TCRdb copy retains only in-frame clones and omits some. The table shows about 30,000 clones, with roughly 60% occurring only once. The rearrangement links TRBV7-9 to TRBJ1-1; weak D call: TRBD1 (6 bases). This receptor was taken from a human donor with alopecia areata. The sample was NKG2D-high CD8+ T cells sorted from blood. CDR3 nucleotide sequence: TGTGCCAGCAGCCCGAGACAGGCTGAAGCTTTCTTT. Translated, it gives CASSPRQAEAFF.